This TCR beta chain was recorded in a study of shared clonotypes between healthy human individuals. Germline V gene sequence: CDR1 SGHAT, CDR2 FQNNGV. The junction had 15 bases not matched to a gene; V was cut back by 3 bases and J by 1 base. CDR3 length: 19 amino acids. Generated by immunoSEQ multiplex PCR, the TCRdb table keeps only in-frame clones and is missing some. The repertoire holds roughly 500,000 clones, with more than 65% as singletons. The origin of this receptor is a woman aged 40-49 years in good health. Some clones in this sample may be carry-over from other donors' samples. Specimen: PBMCs. V and J are TRBV11-2 and TRBJ2-7, with TRBD2 matching 10 bases. Written as DNA, the CDR3 is TGTGCCAGCAGCTTTAGGGGGACTAGCGTCAAGGGGCGATCCTACGAGCAGTACTTC. Protein sequence: CASSFRGTSVKGRSYEQYF.